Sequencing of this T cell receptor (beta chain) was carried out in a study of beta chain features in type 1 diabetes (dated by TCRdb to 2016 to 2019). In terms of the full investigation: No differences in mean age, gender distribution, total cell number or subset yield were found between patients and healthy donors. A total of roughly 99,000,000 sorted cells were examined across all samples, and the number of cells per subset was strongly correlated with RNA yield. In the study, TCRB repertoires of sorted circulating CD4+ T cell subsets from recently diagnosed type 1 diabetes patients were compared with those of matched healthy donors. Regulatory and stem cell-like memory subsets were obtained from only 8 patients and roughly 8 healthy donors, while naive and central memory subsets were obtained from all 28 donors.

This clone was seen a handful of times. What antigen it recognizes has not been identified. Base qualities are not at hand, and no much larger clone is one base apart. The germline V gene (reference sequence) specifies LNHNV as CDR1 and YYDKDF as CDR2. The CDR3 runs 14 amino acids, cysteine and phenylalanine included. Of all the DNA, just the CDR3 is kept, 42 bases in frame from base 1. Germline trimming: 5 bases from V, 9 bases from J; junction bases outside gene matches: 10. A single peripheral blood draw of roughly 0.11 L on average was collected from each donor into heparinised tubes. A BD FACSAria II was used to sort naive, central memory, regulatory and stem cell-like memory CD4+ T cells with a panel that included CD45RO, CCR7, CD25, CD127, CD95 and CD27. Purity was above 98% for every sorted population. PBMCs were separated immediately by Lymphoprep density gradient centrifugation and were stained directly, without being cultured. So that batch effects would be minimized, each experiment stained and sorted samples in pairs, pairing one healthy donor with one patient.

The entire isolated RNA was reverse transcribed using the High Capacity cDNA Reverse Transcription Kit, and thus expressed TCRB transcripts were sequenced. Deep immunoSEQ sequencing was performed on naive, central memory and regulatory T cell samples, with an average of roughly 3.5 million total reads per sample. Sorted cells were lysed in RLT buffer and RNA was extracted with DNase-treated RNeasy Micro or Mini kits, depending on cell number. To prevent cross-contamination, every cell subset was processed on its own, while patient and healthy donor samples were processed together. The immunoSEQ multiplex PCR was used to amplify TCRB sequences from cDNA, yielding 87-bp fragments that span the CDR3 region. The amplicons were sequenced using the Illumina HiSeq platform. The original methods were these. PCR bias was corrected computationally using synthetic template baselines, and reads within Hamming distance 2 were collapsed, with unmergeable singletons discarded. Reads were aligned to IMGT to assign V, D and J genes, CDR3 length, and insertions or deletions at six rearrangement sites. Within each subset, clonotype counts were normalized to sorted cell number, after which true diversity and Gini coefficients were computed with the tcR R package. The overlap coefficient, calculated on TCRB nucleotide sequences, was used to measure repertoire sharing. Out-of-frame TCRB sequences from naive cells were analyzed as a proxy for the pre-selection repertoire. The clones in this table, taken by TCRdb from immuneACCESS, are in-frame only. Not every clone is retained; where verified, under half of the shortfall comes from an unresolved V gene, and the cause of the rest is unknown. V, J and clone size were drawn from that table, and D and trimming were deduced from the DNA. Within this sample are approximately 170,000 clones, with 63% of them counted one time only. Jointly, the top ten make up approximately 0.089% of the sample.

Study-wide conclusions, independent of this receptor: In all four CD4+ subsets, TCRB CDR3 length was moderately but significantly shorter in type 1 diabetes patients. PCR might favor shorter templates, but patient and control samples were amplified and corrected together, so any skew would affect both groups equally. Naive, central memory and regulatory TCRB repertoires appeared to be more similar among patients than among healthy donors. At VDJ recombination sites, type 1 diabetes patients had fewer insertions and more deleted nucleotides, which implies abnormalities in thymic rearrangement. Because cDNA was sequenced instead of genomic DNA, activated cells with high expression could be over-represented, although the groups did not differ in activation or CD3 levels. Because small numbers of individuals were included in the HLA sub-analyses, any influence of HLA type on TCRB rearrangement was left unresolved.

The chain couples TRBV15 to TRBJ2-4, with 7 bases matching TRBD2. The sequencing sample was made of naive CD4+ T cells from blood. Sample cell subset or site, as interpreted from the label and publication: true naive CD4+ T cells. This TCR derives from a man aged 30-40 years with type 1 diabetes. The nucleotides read TGTGCCACCAGCCGCGGCCCCGGGGGGTCCATTCAGTACTTC. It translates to CATSRGPGGSIQYF. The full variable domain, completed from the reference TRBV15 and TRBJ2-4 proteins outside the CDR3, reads DAMVIQNPRYQVTQFGKPVTLSCSQTLNHNVMYWYQQKSSQAPKLLFHYYDKDFNNEADTPDNFQSRRPNTSFCFLDIRSPGLGDTAMYLCATSRGPGGSIQYFGAGTRLSVL.